This TCR beta chain was sequenced in a study of blood T cell repertoires in COVID-19. Data came from immunoSEQ multiplex PCR; TCRdb stores just in-frame clones and leaves some out. In the table there are around 200,000 clones, around 82% of which are singletons. Material for sequencing was peripheral blood. The receptor was isolated from a human donor with acute or convalescent COVID-19. The donor label of this sample is uncertain.

DNA of the CDR3: TGCGCCAGCAGCCAAGATGAGCAGGGGGGCTCTGGAAACACCATATATTTT. The encoded protein is CASSQDEQGGSGNTIYF. V usage is TRBV4-1 and J usage is TRBJ1-3; 7 positions agree with TRBD1. The CDR3 consists of 17 residues. Germline V gene sequence: CDR1 MGHRA, CDR2 YSYEKL. Germline trimming cut 0 bases from V and 0 bases from J; bases unmatched to any gene: 5.